This TCR beta chain was recovered during a study of Ad26.COV2.S vaccination and SARS-CoV-2 variants. Data came from immunoSEQ multiplex PCR; TCRdb stores just in-frame clones and leaves some out. The sample carries just over 350,000 clones, about 91% recorded once. The CDR3 loop spans 18 amino acids. J lost 4 bases, V lost 0 bases, and 12 bases had no gene match. The germline CDR1 and CDR2 sequences are KGHDR and SFDVKD. The sequenced sample was peripheral blood, obtained after recovery from COVID-19. The origin of this receptor is a human donor who had recovered from COVID-19. The chain recombines TRBV24-1 with TRBJ1-2; 8 nucleotides align to TRBD1. The DNA of the CDR3 is TGTGCCACCAGTGATTTGAGGCAGGGGGCAAGGGGGAGCTATGGCTACACCTTC. Protein sequence: CATSDLRQGARGSYGYTF.